This T cell receptor (beta chain) appears in the sequencing data of a study of OX40 agonist ivuxolimab in advanced cancers. Produced via immunoSEQ multiplex PCR; TCRdb's table is partial and in-frame only. Counted here are approximately 74,000 clones, about 85% occurring once; the ten biggest clones make up approximately 2%. Germline V gives CDR1 SGHVS, CDR2 FNYEAQ. Trimming shortened V by 6 bases and J by 2 bases, and 16 bases separated the two germline ends. There are 16 residues in the CDR3. This chain joins TRBV7-6 and TRBJ1-4; D perhaps matches TRBD1 (5 bases). The source was CD4+ or CD8+ T cells sorted from blood, collected in a trial of the OX40 agonist ivuxolimab. The TCR was taken from an adult with an advanced solid tumor such as melanoma, head and neck, liver or kidney cancer. CDR3 DNA: TGTGCCAGCAGTTCGGGGGGGAGGAGGACTAATGAAAAACTGTTTTTT. This encodes CASSSGGRRTNEKLFF.